A single sample gave rise to the 18 T cell receptor beta chains below, sequenced in a study of T cells after yellow fever vaccination. MiXCR was run by TCRdb on the 5' RACE reads, yielding one entry per CDR3 protein. The sample gives 200,000 to 250,000 distinct CDR3 sequences, 3.2% of which show up once; around 3% is in the top ten. The sample was CD4+ T cells sorted from PBMCs, taken 10 days after the yellow fever booster vaccination. These TCRs come from a man aged 18-30 years who received the YFV17D yellow fever vaccine.

This clonotype came up a few times. This chain uses TRBV18 with TRBJ2-7, with D perhaps TRBD1 (6 bases). This CDR3 has 15 residues. CDR1 and CDR2 from the germline V gene are KGHSH and LQKENI. Trimming took off 3 bases at V and 0 bases at J, with 12 bases between the two ends. The CDR3 bases are TGTGCCAGCTCACCGGGACACGCTAGCTCCTACGAGCAGTACTTC. Translated: CASSPGHASSYEQYF.

V and J are TRBV10-2 and TRBJ1-1, with D unresolved. Looked up from germline, CDR1 is WSHSY and CDR2 is SAAADI. The CDR3 consists of 14 residues. V lost 5 bases, J lost 1 base, and 11 bases lay in between. The CDR3 here is CASSSTTQNTEAFF. The CDR3 bases are TGCGCCAGCAGTTCCACGACCCAGAACACTGAAGCTTTCTTT.

This clonotype occurred many times. The rearrangement uses TRBV20-1 and TRBJ2-5, with a tentative D call TRBD2 (6 bases). Germline V gene lookup returns CDR1 DFQATT and CDR2 SNEGSKA (reference sequence). This CDR3 spans 13 amino acids. Trimming removed 5 bases at V and 3 bases at J, with 13 bases between. The CDR3 loop is CSAAGRSKETQYF. The CDR3 DNA follows: TGCAGTGCTGCGGGACGCTCAAAAGAGACCCAGTACTTC.

This clonotype was picked up many times. Written as DNA, the CDR3 is TGCGCCAGCAGCATGGGACAGGGCAATGAGCAGTTCTTC. Translation gives CASSMGQGNEQFF. V is TRBV5-1 and J is TRBJ2-1; 9 bases match TRBD1. The CDR3 extends over 13 amino acids. After removal of 4 bases from V and 6 bases from J, the junction contained 2 bases not matched to a gene. Germline-derived CDR1 and CDR2 are SGHRS and YFSETQ.

This clonotype was seen a handful of times. The CDR3 DNA sequence: TGTGCCAGCAGTTACTCGCAGGTATGGGACACTGAAGCTTTCTTT. This encodes CASSYSQVWDTEAFF. The rearrangement joins TRBV6-5 to TRBJ1-1, with D unresolved. CDR1 is MNHEY and CDR2 is SVGAGI in the germline V gene. V lost 0 bases, J lost 3 bases, and 11 bases lay in between. The CDR3 runs to 15 residues.

This clonotype was picked up a small number of times. The J gene is TRBJ2-3, the V gene TRBV20-1; 7 nucleotides align to TRBD2. Germline V gives CDR1 DFQATT, CDR2 SNEGSKA (reference sequence). V lost 2 bases and J lost 5; bases outside the gene matches: 19. The CDR3 has 18 amino acids. CDR3 bases: TGCAGTGCTAGATCCCCCCGGGGAGGCAGCGGGAATAAAGATACGCAGTATTTT. Translating gives CSARSPRGGSGNKDTQYF.

This clonotype was counted at least ten times. V gene TRBV3-1 combines with J gene TRBJ2-7, with TRBD1 as a possible D gene (6 bases). CDR1 and CDR2 from the germline V gene are LGHDT and YNNKEL (reference sequence). The CDR3 has 13 residues. V dropped 4 bases and J dropped 11 bases, with 18 bases sitting between them. The CDR3: CASSPTPTGIKYF. The CDR3 DNA follows: TGTGCCAGCAGCCCTACTCCGACAGGTATAAAGTACTTC.

This clonotype has a count of ten or more. The chain joins TRBV19 to TRBJ1-5, with D hard to call. The CDR3 consists of 14 residues. From germline, CDR1 is LNHDA and CDR2 SQIVND (reference sequence). V was cut by 6 bases and J by 6 bases, with 15 bases left in between. CDR3 amino acids: CASSQNNAGQPQHF. As DNA, the CDR3 is TGTGCCAGTAGCCAAAACAACGCCGGTCAGCCCCAGCATTTT.

The chain links TRBV19 to TRBJ2-2; D not certain. Germline V lookup: CDR1 LNHDA, CDR2 SQIVND (reference sequence). Trimming removed 6 bases from V and 7 bases from J, with 12 bases in between. The CDR3 loop spans 13 amino acids. The CDR3 coding sequence is TGTGCCAGTAGGGTCGGAGCACTCGGGGAGCTGTTTTTT. Its translation is CASRVGALGELFF.

This clonotype has more than one count but fewer than ten. This rearrangement joins TRBV5-1 to TRBJ1-2; 7 nucleotides match TRBD1. CDR3 length equals 14 residues. Germline CDR1 is SGHRS and CDR2 is YFSETQ. The V segment lost 3 bases and the J segment 4 bases; nucleotides outside the gene matches: 6. The DNA for the CDR3 is TGCGCCAGCAGCTCTTGGGACAGTATCTATGGCTACACCTTC. It codes for CASSSWDSIYGYTF.

This clonotype was observed a handful of times. The V call is TRBV4-1, the J call TRBJ2-2, with 11 positions matching TRBD2. Germline assignment: CDR1 MGHRA and CDR2 YSYEKL. The CDR3 totals 18 residues. V was pared by 4 bases and J by 0 bases, with 7 bases of the junction left unmatched. This CDR3 reads CASSLRLAGTTNTGELFF. The CDR3 DNA follows: TGCGCCAGCAGCCTAAGACTAGCGGGGACAACGAACACCGGGGAGCTGTTTTTT.

The chain is built from TRBV5-6 and TRBJ2-7; tentatively, D is TRBD1 or TRBD2 (5 bases each). Trimming cost V 1 base and J 2 bases, with 10 bases left between them. CDR1 is SGHDT and CDR2 is YYEEEE in the germline V gene. The CDR3 totals 14 residues. The CDR3 protein is CASSLWGSPYEQYV. For the CDR3, the DNA is TGTGCCAGCAGCTTGTGGGGGAGTCCCTACGAGCAGTACGTC.

The chain uses TRBV20-1 and TRBJ2-2, with D hard to call. The germline CDR1 and CDR2 sequences are DFQATT and SNEGSKA (reference sequence). The CDR3 is made up of 14 amino acids. V lost 0 bases, J lost 1 base, and 6 bases lay in between. For the CDR3, the DNA is TGCAGTGCTAGAGAGCCAGTGAACACCGGGGAGCTGTTTTTT. The encoded protein is CSAREPVNTGELFF.

Details on this clonotype: This may come from a read error, since a much larger clone is one base off. The chain has TRBV5-8 and TRBJ2-5, with 13 bases aligning to TRBD2. Germline V CDR1 and CDR2: SGHTS, YDEGEE. The CDR3 runs 15 residues. Trimming removed 3 bases from V and 4 bases from J; junction bases left unmatched: 3. The CDR3 DNA is TGTGCCAGCAGCTCGGGACTAGCGGGGACAGAGACCCAGTACTTC. Translated, it gives CASSSGLAGTETQYF.

This chain joins TRBV6-4 and TRBJ2-7; perhaps TRBD2 as D (6 bases). CDR1 MRHNA and CDR2 SNTAGT come from the germline V gene. With 7 bases removed from V and 2 bases from J, the gap between germline ends came to 15 bases. This CDR3 spans 14 amino acids. In DNA, the CDR3 is TGTGCCAGCATCACCGGGACTGACACCTACGAGCAGTACGTC. Translated: CASITGTDTYEQYV.

CDR3 sequence (DNA): TGTGCCAGCACCCCCTCGGCGACCCGAGGCACCGGGGAGCTGTTTTTT. As protein: CASTPSATRGTGELFF. This chain links TRBV7-9 with TRBJ2-2, with D uncertain. Trimming left V 7 bases short and J 4 bases short, with 19 bases between. The germline CDR1 and CDR2 sequences are SEHNR and FQNEAQ (reference sequence). This CDR3 comprises 16 residues.

This clonotype was seen at least ten times. The CDR3 protein is CASSLADFSTDTQYF. For the CDR3, the DNA is TGTGCCAGCAGCTTAGCCGACTTCAGCACAGATACGCAGTATTTT. The chain has TRBV7-2 and TRBJ2-3; D call uncertain. Trimming cost V 0 bases and J 0 bases, with 7 bases left between them. The CDR3 length is 15 residues. From germline, CDR1 is SGHTA and CDR2 FQGNSA.

This clonotype was seen ten or more times. V gene TRBV7-2 combines with J gene TRBJ1-6, with D tentatively TRBD1 (6 bases). CDR1 is SGHTA, CDR2 FQGNSA, per germline. CDR3 length: 16 amino acids. The V gene lost 5 bases and the J gene lost 6 bases, with 17 bases spanning the gap. CDR3 bases: TGTGCCAGCAGCCCAGGGGTAGTCAGGGGTAATTCACCCCTCCACTTT. This codes for CASSPGVVRGNSPLHF.